Included here is one T cell receptor (beta chain) sequence, with context. Libraries were prepared by immunoSEQ multiplex PCR; TCRdb keeps only in-frame clonotypes and omits some of them. Here the sample spans about 110,000 clones, around nine tenths being singletons. This entry comes from a study of siplizumab effects on memory and regulatory T cells. The clonotype was recovered from a human donor in good health. Specimen: CD4+ T cells sorted from blood.

The CDR3 bases are TGTGCCAGCAGCTTAGGGCTAGCGGGGATTTCCTACGAGCAGTACTTC. Its protein product is CASSLGLAGISYEQYF. This chain connects TRBV11-2 to TRBJ2-7; 9 positions agree with TRBD2. The CDR3 consists of 16 residues. Germline values: CDR1 SGHAT, CDR2 FQNNGV. J lost 1 base, V lost 1 base, and 5 bases had no gene match. Using reference TRBV11-2 and TRBJ2-7 for the parts outside the CDR3, the full variable domain is EAGVAQSPRYKIIEKRQSVAFWCNPISGHATLYWYQQILGQGPKLLIQFQNNGVVDDSQLPKDRFSAERLKGVDSTLKIQPAKLEDSAVYLCASSLGLAGISYEQYFGPGTRLTVT.